The sequence of this TCR beta chain was determined in a study of T cells in women clearing cervical HPV infection. Study background: Controls' single incident HPV16 infection cleared within 12 months without precancer. With HLA typing for only a few women, HLA confounding remains possible.

A remark on this clone: Its specificity is unknown. The read falls 3 residues short of the CDR3 end, and the missing part is taken from the germline J gene.

Clones were sequenced by immunoSEQ multiplex PCR, and TCRdb holds only the in-frame ones, with some missing. The listing contains approximately 35,000 clones. Findings and caveats of the study: CIN3+ cases had significantly higher TCR richness than controls; evenness did not differ.

Trimming cost V 1 base and J 1 base, with 9 bases left between them. The CDR3 spans 14 residues. Germline loops: CDR1 DFQATT, CDR2 SNEGSKA (reference sequence). The chain recombines TRBV20-1 with TRBJ2-3; TRBD2 might be the D (6 bases). The sequence was obtained from a woman between 18 and 70 years old with a cervical HPV16 infection that either progressed to CIN3+ or cleared (not recorded which). Material for sequencing was blood buffy coat. This CDR3 reads CSARVASGTDTQYF. The sequenced CDR3 bases are TGCAGTGCTAGAGTAGCTAGCGGCACAGATACG.